This TCR beta chain was found in a study of blood T cell repertoires in COVID-19. The data were produced by immunoSEQ multiplex PCR, yet TCRdb's version contains in-frame clones alone and is incomplete. The sample lists about 140,000 clones, approximately 88% occurring once. The CDR3 contains 13 residues. V dropped 6 bases and J dropped 6 bases, with 12 bases sitting between them. Looked up from germline, CDR1 is LNHDA and CDR2 is SQIVND (reference sequence). Material: peripheral blood. The source of this sequence is a man aged 55 to 70 with active or convalescent COVID-19. The rearrangement links TRBV19 to TRBJ1-5, with D maybe TRBD1 (6 bases). In nucleotides, the CDR3 is TGTGCCAGTAGGTACAGGGAAAGTCAGCCCCAGCATTTT. Protein product: CASRYRESQPQHF.